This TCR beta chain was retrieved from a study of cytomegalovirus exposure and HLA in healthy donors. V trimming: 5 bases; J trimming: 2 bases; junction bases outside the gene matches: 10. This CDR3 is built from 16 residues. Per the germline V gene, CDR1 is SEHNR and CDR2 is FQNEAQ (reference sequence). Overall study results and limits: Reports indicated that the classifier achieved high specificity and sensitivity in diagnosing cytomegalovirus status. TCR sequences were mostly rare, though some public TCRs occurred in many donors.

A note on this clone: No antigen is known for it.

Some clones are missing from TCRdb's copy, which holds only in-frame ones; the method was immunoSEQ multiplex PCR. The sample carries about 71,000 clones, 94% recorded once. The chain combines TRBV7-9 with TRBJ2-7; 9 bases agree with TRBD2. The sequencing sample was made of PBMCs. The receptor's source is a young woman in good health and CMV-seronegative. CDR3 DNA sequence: TGTGCCAGCAGCCCGACAATGCGGGAGGGGACCTACGAGCAGTACTTC. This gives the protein CASSPTMREGTYEQYF.